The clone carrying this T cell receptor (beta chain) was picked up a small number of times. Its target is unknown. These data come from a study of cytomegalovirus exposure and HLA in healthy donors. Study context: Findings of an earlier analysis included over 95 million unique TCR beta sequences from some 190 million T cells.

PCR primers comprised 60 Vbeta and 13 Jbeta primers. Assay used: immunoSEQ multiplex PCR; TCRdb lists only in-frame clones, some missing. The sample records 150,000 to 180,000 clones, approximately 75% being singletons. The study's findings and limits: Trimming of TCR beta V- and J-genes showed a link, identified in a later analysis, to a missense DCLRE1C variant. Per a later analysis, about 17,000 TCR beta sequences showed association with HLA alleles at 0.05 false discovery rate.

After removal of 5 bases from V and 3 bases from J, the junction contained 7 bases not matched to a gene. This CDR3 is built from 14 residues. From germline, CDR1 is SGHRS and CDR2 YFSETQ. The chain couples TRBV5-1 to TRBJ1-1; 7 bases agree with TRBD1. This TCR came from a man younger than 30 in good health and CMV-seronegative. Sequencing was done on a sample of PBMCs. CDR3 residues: CASSKQGSDTEAFF. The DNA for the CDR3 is TGCGCCAGCAGTAAACAGGGGTCCGACACTGAAGCTTTCTTT. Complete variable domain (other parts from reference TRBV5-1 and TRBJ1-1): KAGVTQTPRYLIKTRGQQVTLSCSPISGHRSVSWYQQTPGQGLQFLFEYFSETQRNKGNFPGRFSGRQFSNSRSEMNVSTLELGDSALYLCASSKQGSDTEAFFGQGTRLTVV.